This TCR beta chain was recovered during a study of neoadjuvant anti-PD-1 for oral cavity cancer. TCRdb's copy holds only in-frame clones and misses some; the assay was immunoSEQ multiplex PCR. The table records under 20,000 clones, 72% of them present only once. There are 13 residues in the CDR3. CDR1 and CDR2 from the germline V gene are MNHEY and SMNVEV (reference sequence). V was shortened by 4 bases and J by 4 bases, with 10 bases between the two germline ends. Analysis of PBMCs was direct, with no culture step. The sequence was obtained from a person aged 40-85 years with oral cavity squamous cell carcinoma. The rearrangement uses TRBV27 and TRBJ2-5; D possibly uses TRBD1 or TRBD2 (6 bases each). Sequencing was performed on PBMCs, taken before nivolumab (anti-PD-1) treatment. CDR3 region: CASSYGGGETQYF. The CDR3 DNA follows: TGTGCCAGCAGTTACGGAGGGGGAGAGACCCAGTACTTC.